This TCR beta chain originates from a study of T-cell memory formation after mild COVID-19. Study findings and constraints: Those CD4+ clones that contracted were mainly in CM and EM (CD8+ ones in EMRA).

As concerns this clonotype: Its antigen is unidentified.

In TCRdb, the 5' RACE reads were re-called with MiXCR into one record per CDR3 protein. Found here are 530,000 or so distinct CDR3 sequences, around a sixth of them singletons; the top ten hold roughly 7.8%. Per germline, CDR1 LNHNV and CDR2 YYDKDF (reference sequence). The CDR3 spans 15 residues. V was pared by 0 bases and J by 9 bases, with 8 bases of the junction left unmatched. This receptor was identified in an adult woman who had mild COVID-19 (a few samples of this study predate the infection). Cell type and time point are not known. The chain employs TRBV15 and TRBJ2-1, with 7 bases that match TRBD2. The specimen was PBMCs or a T cell subset sorted from them (not recorded which). CDR3 sequence: CATSRDGLAEGEQFF. The CDR3 DNA reads TGTGCCACCAGCAGAGATGGGCTAGCGGAGGGTGAGCAGTTCTTC.